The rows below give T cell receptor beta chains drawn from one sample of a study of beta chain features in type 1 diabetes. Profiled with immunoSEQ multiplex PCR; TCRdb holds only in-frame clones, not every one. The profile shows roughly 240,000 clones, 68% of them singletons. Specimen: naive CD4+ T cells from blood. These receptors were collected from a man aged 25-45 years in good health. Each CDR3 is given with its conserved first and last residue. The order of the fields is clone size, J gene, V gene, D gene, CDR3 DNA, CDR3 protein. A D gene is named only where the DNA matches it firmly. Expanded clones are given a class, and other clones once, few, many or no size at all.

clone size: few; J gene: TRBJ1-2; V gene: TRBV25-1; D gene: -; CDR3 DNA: TGTGCCAGCAGTGAATGGTACAGTCAGAACTATGGCTACACCTTC; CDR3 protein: CASSEWYSQNYGYTF
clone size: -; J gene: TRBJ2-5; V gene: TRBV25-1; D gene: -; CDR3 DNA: TGTGCCAGCAGTGATCCCCGGGGCGGGGAGACCCAGTACTTC; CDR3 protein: CASSDPRGGETQYF
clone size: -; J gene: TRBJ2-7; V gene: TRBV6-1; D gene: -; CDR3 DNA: TGTGCCAGCAGTGAAATTGGGGCAGTCTCCTACGAGCAGTACTTC; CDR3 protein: CASSEIGAVSYEQYF
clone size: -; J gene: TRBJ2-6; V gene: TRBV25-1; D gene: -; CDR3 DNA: TGTGCCAGCCCCTCTGGGGCCAACGTCCTGACTTTC; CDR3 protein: CASPSGANVLTF
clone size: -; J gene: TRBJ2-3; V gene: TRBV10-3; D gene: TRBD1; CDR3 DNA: TGTGCCATCAGAGACAGGGCGAGGTGGGATACGCAGTATTTT; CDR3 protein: CAIRDRARWDTQYF
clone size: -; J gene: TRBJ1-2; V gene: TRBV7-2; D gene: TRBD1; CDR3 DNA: TGTGCCAGCAGGCATACAGGGGGCGAAGGTGGCTACACCTTC; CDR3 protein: CASRHTGGEGGYTF
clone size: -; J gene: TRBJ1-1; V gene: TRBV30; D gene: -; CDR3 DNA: TGTGCCTGGGCAGACAGGAGACTGAACACTGAAGCTTTCTTT; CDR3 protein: CAWADRRLNTEAFF
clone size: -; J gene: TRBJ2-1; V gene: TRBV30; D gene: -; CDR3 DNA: TGTGCCTGGGGTGACATTTACAATGAGCAGTTCTTC; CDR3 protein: CAWGDIYNEQFF
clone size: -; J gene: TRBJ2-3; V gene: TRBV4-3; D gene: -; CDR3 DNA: TGCGCCAGCAGCCAAGACCAGGGTTTCGGTACGCAGTATTTT; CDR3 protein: CASSQDQGFGTQYF
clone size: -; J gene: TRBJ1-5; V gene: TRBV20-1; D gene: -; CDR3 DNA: TGCAGTGCAGCGGGATTCCAACTCCATTTT; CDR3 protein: CSAAGFQLHF
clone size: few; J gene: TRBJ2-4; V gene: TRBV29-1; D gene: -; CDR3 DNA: TGCAGCGCCCAGGGCTTAGCCAAAAACATTCAGTACTTC; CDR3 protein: CSAQGLAKNIQYF
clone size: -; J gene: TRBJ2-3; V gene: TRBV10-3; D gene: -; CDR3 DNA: TGTGCCATCAGGGCGGGTGCGGATACGCAGTATTTT; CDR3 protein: CAIRAGADTQYF
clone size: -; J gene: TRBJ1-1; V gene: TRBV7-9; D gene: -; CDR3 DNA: TGTGCCAGCAGCCAGGTCGACACTGAAGCTTTCTTT; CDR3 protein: CASSQVDTEAFF
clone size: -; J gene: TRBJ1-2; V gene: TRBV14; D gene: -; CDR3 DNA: TGTGCCAGCAGCGTTGTAGCTAACTATGGCTACACCTTC; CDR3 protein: CASSVVANYGYTF
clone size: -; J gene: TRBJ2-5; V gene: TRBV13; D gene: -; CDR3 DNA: TGTGCCAGCAGCTTATTTCTTGGACAGAGAGAGACCCAGTACTTC; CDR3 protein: CASSLFLGQRETQYF
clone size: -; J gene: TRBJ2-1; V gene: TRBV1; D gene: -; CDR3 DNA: TGCACCAGCAGCCAACGGGGGGGCTCCTACAATGAGCAGTTCTTC; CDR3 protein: CTSSQRGGSYNEQFF
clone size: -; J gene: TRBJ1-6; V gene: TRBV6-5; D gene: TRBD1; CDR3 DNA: TGTGCCAGCACCCAAACAGGGGCCAATAATTCACCCCTCCACTTT; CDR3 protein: CASTQTGANNSPLHF
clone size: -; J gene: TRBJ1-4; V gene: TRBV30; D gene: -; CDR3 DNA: TGTGCCTGGAGTGTAACAAATGAAAAACTGTTTTTT; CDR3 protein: CAWSVTNEKLFF
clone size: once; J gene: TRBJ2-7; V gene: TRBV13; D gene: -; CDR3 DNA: TGTGCCAGCAGTTTTTCAATCCTGTCGGAGCAGTACTTC; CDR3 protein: CASSFSILSEQYF
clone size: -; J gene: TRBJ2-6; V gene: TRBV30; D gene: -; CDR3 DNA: TGTGCCTGGACGGAGGCCCCTGGGGCCAACGTCCTGACTTTC; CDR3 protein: CAWTEAPGANVLTF
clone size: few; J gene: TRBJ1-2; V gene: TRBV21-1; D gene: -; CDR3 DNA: TGTGCCAGCACCGGGGAAGGCTACACCTTC; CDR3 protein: CASTGEGYTF
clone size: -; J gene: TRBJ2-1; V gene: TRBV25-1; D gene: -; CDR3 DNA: TGTGCCAGCATCTCAAACAATGAGCAGTTCTTC; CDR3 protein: CASISNNEQFF
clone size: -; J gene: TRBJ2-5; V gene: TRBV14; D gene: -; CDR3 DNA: TGTGCCAGCAGCCAAGGGACACGCCGTAAAGAGACCCAGTACTTC; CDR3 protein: CASSQGTRRKETQYF
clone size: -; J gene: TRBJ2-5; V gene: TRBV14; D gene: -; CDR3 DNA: TGTGCCAGCAGCCAAGTCCTGCGAGAGACCCAGTACTTC; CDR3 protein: CASSQVLRETQYF
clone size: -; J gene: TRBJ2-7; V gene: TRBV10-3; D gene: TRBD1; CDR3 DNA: TGTGCCATCAGTGGGGGACAGTTCGAGCAGTACTTC; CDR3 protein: CAISGGQFEQYF
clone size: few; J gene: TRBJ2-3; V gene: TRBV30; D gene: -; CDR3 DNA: TGTGCCTGGTCTCCGGGACTGGGGTTTACAGATACGCAGTATTTT; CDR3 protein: CAWSPGLGFTDTQYF
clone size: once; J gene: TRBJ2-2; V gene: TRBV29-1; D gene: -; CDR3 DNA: TGCAGCGTTGAGGGGAATACCGGGGAGCTGTTTTTT; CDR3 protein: CSVEGNTGELFF
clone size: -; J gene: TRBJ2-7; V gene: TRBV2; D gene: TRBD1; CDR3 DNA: TGTGCCAGCAGTCCACAAACAGGGGCCTACGAGCAGTACTTC; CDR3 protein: CASSPQTGAYEQYF
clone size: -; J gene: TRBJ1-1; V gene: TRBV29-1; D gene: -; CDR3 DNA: TGCAGCGCTAACATCAACACTGAAGCTTTCTTT; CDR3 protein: CSANINTEAFF
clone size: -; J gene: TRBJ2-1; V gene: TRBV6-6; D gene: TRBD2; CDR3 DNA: TGTGCCAGCAGTGTGTTGGTAGCGGGTCATGAGCAGTTCTTC; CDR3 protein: CASSVLVAGHEQFF
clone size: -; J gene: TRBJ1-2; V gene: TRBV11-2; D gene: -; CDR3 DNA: TGTGCCAGCAGATCCCCGTTGGGGTATACGGGCTACACCTTC; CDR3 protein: CASRSPLGYTGYTF
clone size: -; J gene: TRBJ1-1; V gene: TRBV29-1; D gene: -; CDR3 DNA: TGCAGCGTTGCCGGGAGATTGAACACTGAAGCTTTCTTT; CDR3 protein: CSVAGRLNTEAFF
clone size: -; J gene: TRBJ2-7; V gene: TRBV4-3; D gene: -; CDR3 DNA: TGCGCCAGCAGCCTACAGGGCTACAGCTCCTACGAGCAGTACTTC; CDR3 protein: CASSLQGYSSYEQYF
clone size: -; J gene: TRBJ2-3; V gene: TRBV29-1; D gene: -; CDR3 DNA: TGCAGCGTTACCGGGACCAGATCAAGCACAGATACGCAGTATTTT; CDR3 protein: CSVTGTRSSTDTQYF
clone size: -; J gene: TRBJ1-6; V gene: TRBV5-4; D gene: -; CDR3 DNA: TGTGCCAGCAGCTTGGGTTCTGAAAAAACCAATTCACCCCTCCACTTT; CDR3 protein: CASSLGSEKTNSPLHF
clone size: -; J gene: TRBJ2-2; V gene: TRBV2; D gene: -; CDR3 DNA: TGTGCCAGCAGGCCTTTCACCGGGGAGCTGTTTTTT; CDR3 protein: CASRPFTGELFF
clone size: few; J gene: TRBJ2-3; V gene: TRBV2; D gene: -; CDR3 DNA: TGTGCCAGCAGTATGGACATCGTGACCGAGGGTACGCAGTATTTT; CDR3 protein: CASSMDIVTEGTQYF
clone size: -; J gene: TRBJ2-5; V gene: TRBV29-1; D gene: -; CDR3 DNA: TGCAGCGTTTGTCCTGCAGGGATAGGAGAGACCCAGTACTTC; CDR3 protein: CSVCPAGIGETQYF
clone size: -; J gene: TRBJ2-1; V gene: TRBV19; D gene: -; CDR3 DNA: TGTGCCAGTACCACGGACTGGAGCTCCTACAATGAGCAGTTCTTC; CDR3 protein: CASTTDWSSYNEQFF
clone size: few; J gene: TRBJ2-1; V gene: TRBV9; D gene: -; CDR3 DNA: TGTGCCAGCAGCGTAATCGGCAATGAGCAGTTCTTC; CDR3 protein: CASSVIGNEQFF
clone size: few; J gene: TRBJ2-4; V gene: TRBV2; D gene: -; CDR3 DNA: TGTGCCAGCAGGTCAGGGGCGGCCAAAAACATTCAGTACTTC; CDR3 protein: CASRSGAAKNIQYF
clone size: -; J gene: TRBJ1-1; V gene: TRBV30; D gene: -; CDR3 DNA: TGTGCCTGGAGCGCCAGCAGACTGAACACTGAAGCTTTCTTT; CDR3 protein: CAWSASRLNTEAFF
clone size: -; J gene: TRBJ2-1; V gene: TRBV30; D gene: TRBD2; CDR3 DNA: TGTGCCTGGAAAACTAGCGGATACAATGAGCAGTTCTTC; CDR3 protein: CAWKTSGYNEQFF
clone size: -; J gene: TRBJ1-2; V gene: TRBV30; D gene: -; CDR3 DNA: TGTGCCTGGAGAGACTCAGCAAACTATGGCTACACCTTC; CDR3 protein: CAWRDSANYGYTF
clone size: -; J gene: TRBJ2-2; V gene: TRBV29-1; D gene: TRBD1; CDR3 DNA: TGCAGCGTTGAGGCCCCGACAGGGGGGAACACCGGGGAGCTGTTTTTT; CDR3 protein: CSVEAPTGGNTGELFF
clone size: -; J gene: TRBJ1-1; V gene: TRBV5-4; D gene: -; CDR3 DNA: TGTGCCAGCAGCTTTGCTGGGCATAGGACATTAGAAGCTTTCTTT; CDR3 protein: CASSFAGHRTLEAFF
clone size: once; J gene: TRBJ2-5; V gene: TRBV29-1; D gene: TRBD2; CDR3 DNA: TGCAGCGTCTTACTAGCGGATCAAGAGACCCAGTACTTC; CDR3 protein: CSVLLADQETQYF
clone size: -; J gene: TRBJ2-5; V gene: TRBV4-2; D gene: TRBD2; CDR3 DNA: TGTGCCAGCAGCCCCTTGCTGGCCTTAGCGGGCCAAGAGACCCAGTACTTC; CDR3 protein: CASSPLLALAGQETQYF
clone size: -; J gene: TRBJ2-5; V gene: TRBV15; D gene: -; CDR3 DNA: TGTGCCACCAGCAGAGATCTATACAGGCCCCAAGAGACCCAGTACTTC; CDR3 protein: CATSRDLYRPQETQYF
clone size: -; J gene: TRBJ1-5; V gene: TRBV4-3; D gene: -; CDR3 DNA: TGCGCCAGCAGCCAATTCATCTCAGGTGGCAATCAGCCCCAGCATTTT; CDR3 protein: CASSQFISGGNQPQHF
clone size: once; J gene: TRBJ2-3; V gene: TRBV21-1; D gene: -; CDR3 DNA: TGTGCCACGACCCGGCTGTATACGCAGTATTTT; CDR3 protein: CATTRLYTQYF
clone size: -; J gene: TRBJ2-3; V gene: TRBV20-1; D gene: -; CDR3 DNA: TGCAGTGCACGGGGGACAGATACGCAGTATTTT; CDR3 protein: CSARGTDTQYF
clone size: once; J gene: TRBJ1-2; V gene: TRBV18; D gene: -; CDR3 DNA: TGTGCCAGCTCACCACCAGGGTCCTATGGCTACACCTTC; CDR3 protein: CASSPPGSYGYTF
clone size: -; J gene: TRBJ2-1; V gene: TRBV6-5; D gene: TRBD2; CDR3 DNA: TGTGCCAGCAGTTACGGAGCGGGCGGGAGAAGGAATGAGCAGTTCTTC; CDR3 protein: CASSYGAGGRRNEQFF
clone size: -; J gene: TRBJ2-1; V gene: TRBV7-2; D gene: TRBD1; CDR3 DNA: TGTGCCAGCAGCTTCCTCCGGGACAGGGGCTTCTACAATGAGCAGTTCTTC; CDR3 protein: CASSFLRDRGFYNEQFF
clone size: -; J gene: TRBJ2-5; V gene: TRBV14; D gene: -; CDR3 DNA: TGTGCCAGCAGCCAACTTCGGTGGTACCAAGAGACCCAGTACTTC; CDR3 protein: CASSQLRWYQETQYF
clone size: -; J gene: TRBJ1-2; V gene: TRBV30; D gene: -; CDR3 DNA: TGTGCCTGCGAAAGGGGGGCCTATGGCTACACCTTC; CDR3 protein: CACERGAYGYTF
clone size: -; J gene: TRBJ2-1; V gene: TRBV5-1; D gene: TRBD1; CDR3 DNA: TGCGCCAGCAGCGGGACAGGGGACGGGTCCTACAATGAGCAGTTCTTC; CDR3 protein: CASSGTGDGSYNEQFF
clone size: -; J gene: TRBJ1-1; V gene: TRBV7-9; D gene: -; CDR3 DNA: TGTGCCAGCAGCTTAGCTTGGGCAGATGAAGCTTTCTTT; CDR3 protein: CASSLAWADEAFF